This TCR beta chain appears in the sequencing data of a study of cytomegalovirus exposure and HLA in healthy donors. Broader study findings: Earlier analysis looked at TCR beta V segments, and most were productive about 90% or about 30% of the time. The authors listed about 170 TCR beta chains as cytomegalovirus-associated. TCR beta chain V- and J-gene trimming was linked, in a later analysis, to a missense variant in DCLRE1C. Most of the CMV-associated TCR beta chains (in a later analysis) appeared to be HLA-restricted.

The PCR used 60 Vbeta and 13 Jbeta primers. Some clones are missing from TCRdb's copy, which holds only in-frame ones; the method was immunoSEQ multiplex PCR. The data hold 100,000 to 120,000 clones, with approximately 86% observed a single time. Germline-derived CDR1 and CDR2 are MNHEY and SVGAGI. This CDR3 is built from 14 residues. V was cut by 6 bases and J by 0 bases, with 11 bases left in between. On this clone: Its target is unknown.

Material for sequencing was PBMCs. J is TRBJ1-1 and V is TRBV6-5; tentatively, D is TRBD1 (5 bases). The receptor comes from a man between 18 and 35 years old in good health and CMV-seronegative. Written as DNA, the CDR3 is TGTGCCAGCAGACGGGGGAACATGAACACTGAAGCTTTCTTT. Its protein product is CASRRGNMNTEAFF.